This T cell receptor beta chain was sequenced for a study of CD8 T cells in Susac syndrome. When the RNA was reverse transcribed, random hexamers were used with an input of about 0.5 to 1 ug. TCRdb independently ran MiXCR on the immunoSEQ multiplex PCR reads; one entry per CDR3 protein. The sample contains some 300,000 distinct CDR3 sequences, 70% to 90% of which appear only once. Study-level results: That the number of individuals in its TCR sequencing and HLA analysis was relatively small was acknowledged by the study.

CD8+ and CD4+ T cells circulating in blood were sequenced for TCR beta. The CD8+ and CD4+ T cells were negatively isolated, with the TEMRA cells enriched by FACS. Details on this clonotype: Antigen: not known.

CDR1 SEHNR and CDR2 FQNEAQ come from the germline V gene (reference sequence). CDR3 length equals 18 residues. V was clipped by 5 bases and J by 6 bases; unmatched bases: 18. The clonotype comes from a human donor with multiple sclerosis. This chain links TRBV7-9 with TRBJ2-1; TRBD2 matches 8 bases. The sample consisted of CD8+ T cells from PBMCs. CDR3 residues: CASSRPSVAGGFTNEQFF. The CDR3 nucleotides are TGTGCCAGCAGCCGCCCGTCCGTGGCGGGAGGATTTACCAATGAGCAGTTCTTC.